These T cell receptor beta chains were read from a single sample in a study of spatial heterogeneity in lung cancer. TCRdb processed the 5' RACE reads anew with MiXCR; each CDR3 protein has one entry. The table records 39,000 or so distinct CDR3 sequences, 10% of them present only once. The sample was PBMCs, taken at follow-up. These receptors were collected from a female donor with early-stage non-small cell lung cancer. Both conserved end residues are part of each CDR3. Where a row states a size, it is once, few, many or the class of an expanded clone; other rows omit it.

>many|TRBJ2-1|TRBV5-6
CASSLGPNPSYNEQFF
>NA|TRBJ1-1|TRBV6-1
CASSEALDSTEAFF
>many|TRBJ2-2|TRBV11-2
CASSGTGGRGELFF
>once|TRBJ2-3|TRBV3-1
CASSHAGALEDTQYF
>NA|TRBJ2-2|TRBV3-1
CASSPYSGGELFF
>NA|TRBJ2-5|TRBV7-2
CASSLQLNINWRETQYF
>many|TRBJ2-3|TRBV20-1
CSAISGRATDTQYF
>many|TRBJ1-1|TRBV12-3/TRBV12-4
CASSLAIRLRDRGSEAFF
>NA|TRBJ2-7|TRBV7-2
CASSLAGGPYEQYF
>NA|TRBJ2-3|TRBV28
CASSFRESTQYF
>few|TRBJ2-7|TRBV6-5
CASSYSTGFSEQYF
>NA|TRBJ2-2|TRBV29-1
CSGAGAPGELFF
>NA|TRBJ2-7|TRBV12-3/TRBV12-4
CASSSGLGDEQYF
>NA|TRBJ2-6|TRBV7-3
CASSVPGANVLTF
>medium-sized|TRBJ2-7|TRBV11-1
CASSSTPNEQYF
>many|TRBJ1-1|TRBV29-1
CSGVLTGTEAFF